Shown below are 26 T cell receptor beta chains from a single sample sequenced in a study of blood T cell repertoires in COVID-19. The data were produced by immunoSEQ multiplex PCR, yet TCRdb's version contains in-frame clones alone and is incomplete. This table holds about 140,000 clones, approximately 80% found once. Sequencing input: peripheral blood. These receptors were obtained from a man in his fifties with acute or convalescent COVID-19.

The V call is TRBV4-2, the J call TRBJ1-1; TRBD1 matches at 9 bases. Germline V CDR1 and CDR2: LGHNA, YNFKEQ. The CDR3 sequence is 15 residues long. V trimming: 3 bases; J trimming: 5 bases; junction bases outside the gene matches: 7. The CDR3 protein is CASSQGRQGGTEAFF. CDR3 nucleotides: TGTGCCAGCAGCCAGGGGCGACAGGGGGGGACTGAAGCTTTCTTT.

The V gene is TRBV19, the J gene TRBJ2-2; 7 bases agree with TRBD1. This CDR3 has 16 amino acids. From germline, CDR1 is LNHDA and CDR2 SQIVND (reference sequence). J lost 6 bases, V lost 5 bases, and 12 bases had no gene match. The CDR3 spells CASSSPRDRVSGELFF. CDR3 sequence (DNA): TGTGCCAGTAGTTCCCCCCGCGACAGGGTTTCCGGGGAGCTGTTTTTT. Full variable domain (outside the CDR3, taken from reference TRBV19 and TRBJ2-2): DGGITQSPKYLFRKEGQNVTLSCEQNLNHDAMYWYRQDPGQGLRLIYYSQIVNDFQKGDIAEGYSVSREKKESFPLTVTSAQKNPTAFYLCASSSPRDRVSGELFFGEGSRLTVL.

The genes are TRBV7-3 and TRBJ2-1; D perhaps matches TRBD2 (5 bases). V was pared by 2 bases and J by 9 bases, with 11 bases between. Germline assignment: CDR1 SGHTA and CDR2 FQGTGA. The CDR3 is made up of 13 amino acids. CDR3 DNA: TGTGCCAGCAGCTTAGGGAGTGTTGGTGAGCAGTTCTTC. This translates into CASSLGSVGEQFF.

The chain uses TRBV12-5 and TRBJ1-1, with 8 bases that match TRBD1. V lost 7 bases to trimming and J lost 1 base; unmatched junction nucleotides: 5. The CDR3 sequence is 14 residues long. Germline CDR1 reads LGHNT; CDR2 reads FRNRAP. CDR3 bases: TGTGCTAGTGCCATACAGGGGGGGAACACTGAAGCTTTCTTT. Protein product: CASAIQGGNTEAFF.

The chain uses TRBV7-2 and TRBJ2-1, with TRBD2 matching over 10 bases. The V gene end was trimmed by 1 base and the J gene end by 7 bases; junction bases not matched to a gene: 4. CDR1 is SGHTA and CDR2 is FQGNSA in the germline V gene. CDR3 length: 15 residues. CDR3 residues: CASSLVASGGNEQFF. In DNA form, the CDR3 reads TGTGCCAGCAGCTTAGTGGCTAGCGGGGGTAATGAGCAGTTCTTC.

This chain uses TRBV10-3 with TRBJ2-1; TRBD2 agrees at 12 bases. CDR1 and CDR2 (germline): ENHRY, SYGVKD. V shed 7 bases, J shed 7 bases, and the junction held 8 bases outside the gene matches. The CDR3 totals 15 residues. In DNA form, the CDR3 reads TGTGCCATCAAATCCCTAGCGGGGGGGCAAAATGAGCAGTTCTTC. It codes for CAIKSLAGGQNEQFF.

V and J are TRBV6-5 and TRBJ2-5, with 7 bases fitting TRBD2. V trimming: 6 bases; J trimming: 3 bases; junction bases outside the gene matches: 1. This CDR3 has 12 amino acids. Germline V gene sequence: CDR1 MNHEY, CDR2 SVGAGI. The CDR3 DNA reads TGTGCCAGCAGGCGGGGGAAAGAGACCCAGTACTTC. Translating gives CASRRGKETQYF.

The rearrangement links TRBV27 to TRBJ1-1; D ambiguous. CDR1 is MNHEY, CDR2 SMNVEV, per germline (reference sequence). Trimming stripped 5 bases from V and 3 bases from J, with 19 bases between. The CDR3 spans 16 residues. The CDR3 coding sequence is TGTGCCAGCAGTAGAGGGCCCCAGGTAGCGTACACTGAAGCTTTCTTT. As protein: CASSRGPQVAYTEAFF.

The chain couples TRBV5-1 to TRBJ2-2; TRBD1 is a possible D gene (6 bases). Looked up from germline, CDR1 is SGHRS and CDR2 is YFSETQ. V was pared by 3 bases and J by 9 bases, with 15 bases between. This CDR3 is 14 amino acids long. CDR3 in DNA: TGCGCCAGCAGCTCATTACAGGGCGACCGGGAGCTGTTTTTT. Its translation: CASSSLQGDRELFF. Drawing the rest from reference TRBV5-1 and TRBJ2-2, the complete variable domain is KAGVTQTPRYLIKTRGQQVTLSCSPISGHRSVSWYQQTPGQGLQFLFEYFSETQRNKGNFPGRFSGRQFSNSRSEMNVSTLELGDSALYLCASSSLQGDRELFFGEGSRLTVL.

This sequence joins TRBV7-2 and TRBJ1-3; TRBD1 aligns across 9 bases. V shed 6 bases and J 3 bases; nucleotides not matched to a gene: 6. CDR3 length: 15 amino acids. Germline V CDR1 and CDR2: SGHTA, FQGNSA. The CDR3 loop is CASSWGQGNGNTIYF. CDR3 nucleotides: TGTGCCAGCAGTTGGGGACAGGGAAATGGAAACACCATATATTTT.

V and J are TRBV10-3 and TRBJ2-1, with 8 bases identical to TRBD2. V lost 0 bases, J lost 4 bases, and 8 bases stayed unmatched. CDR3 length: 17 residues. In germline, CDR1 is ENHRY, CDR2 SYGVKD. CDR3 amino acids: CAISESSGTRGYNEQFF. The CDR3 DNA reads as TGTGCCATCAGTGAGTCCTCCGGGACTAGGGGTTACAATGAGCAGTTCTTC.

This rearrangement joins TRBV11-2 to TRBJ1-5; 7 bases map to TRBD1. J lost 5 bases, V lost 5 bases, and 3 bases had no gene match. The germline V gene encodes CDR1 SGHAT and CDR2 FQNNGV. CDR3 length: 13 amino acids. The DNA for the CDR3 is TGTGCCAGCAGCCAAGACAGGGATCAGCCCCAGCATTTT. This encodes CASSQDRDQPQHF.

This sequence joins TRBV7-3 and TRBJ1-2; D might be TRBD1 (6 bases). CDR1 and CDR2 (germline): SGHTA, FQGTGA. V was clipped by 4 bases and J by 10 bases, with 19 bases between them. The CDR3 has 14 residues. CDR3: CASSSQPGTSDYTF. In DNA, the CDR3 is TGTGCCAGCAGCTCCCAACCCGGGACATCGGACTACACCTTC.

Ten or more counts support this clone. This chain uses TRBV15 with TRBJ1-2; D call uncertain. Between the trimmed V and J ends, which lost 0 bases and 4 bases, there was a span of 12 bases. This CDR3 has 15 amino acids. Per the germline V gene, CDR1 is LNHNV and CDR2 is YYDKDF (reference sequence). CDR3 amino acids: CATSRDNQVGYGYTF. DNA of the CDR3: TGTGCCACCAGCAGAGATAACCAGGTGGGCTATGGCTACACCTTC.

The chain joins TRBV9 to TRBJ2-4; D may be TRBD2 (7 bases). The V gene's germline CDR1 is SGDLS and CDR2 YYNGEE. There are 15 residues in the CDR3. V gave up 4 bases and J gave up 8 bases, with 19 bases separating them. In DNA, the CDR3 is TGTGCCAGCAGCCCATCGGGGGGCGGGGGTGACATTCAGTACTTC. Encoded protein: CASSPSGGGGDIQYF.

This clone was seen only a few times. The J gene is TRBJ1-4, the V gene TRBV5-5, with 7 bases lining up with TRBD1. Germline assignment: CDR1 SGHKS and CDR2 YYEKEE (reference sequence). After removal of 1 base from V and 7 bases from J, the junction contained 7 bases not matched to a gene. The CDR3 has 15 residues. As DNA, the CDR3 is TGTGCCAGCAGCTTGTACGAGGGGGCTGGTGAAAAACTGTTTTTT. Its protein is CASSLYEGAGEKLFF. Full variable domain (remainder filled in from reference TRBV5-5 and TRBJ1-4): DAGVTQSPTHLIKTRGQQVTLRCSPISGHKSVSWYQQVLGQGPQFIFQYYEKEERGRGNFPDRFSARQFPNYSSELNVNALLLGDSALYLCASSLYEGAGEKLFFGSGTQLSVL.

This chain joins TRBV28 and TRBJ1-4, with 9 bases that match TRBD1. There are 16 residues in the CDR3. Trimming cost V 5 bases and J 4 bases; bases outside gene matches: 8. Germline CDR1 reads MDHEN; CDR2 reads SYDVKM. The CDR3, as DNA: TGTGCCAGCAGTCTCCCGGGACAGGGCTATAATGAAAAACTGTTTTTT. As protein: CASSLPGQGYNEKLFF.

This clone was seen once. This chain connects TRBV24-1 to TRBJ1-2, with 11 positions matching TRBD1. V dropped 4 bases and J dropped 8; count of bases not matched to a gene: 11. This CDR3 has 16 residues. Germline-derived CDR1 and CDR2 are KGHDR and SFDVKD. CDR3 protein: CATSEGTGGLVVGYTF. The DNA of the CDR3 is TGTGCCACCAGTGAGGGGACAGGGGGTCTAGTTGTCGGCTACACCTTC.

The V gene is TRBV19, the J gene TRBJ2-5, with 8 bases fitting TRBD1. Trimming cost V 6 bases and J 3 bases; bases outside gene matches: 6. This CDR3 has 14 amino acids. Germline CDR1 LNHDA, CDR2 SQIVND (reference sequence). In DNA form, the CDR3 reads TGTGCCAGTAGCACAGGGGGATCGAAAGAGACCCAGTACTTC. As protein: CASSTGGSKETQYF.

This chain joins TRBV6-1 and TRBJ2-3, with 7 bases identical to TRBD2. Germline assignment: CDR1 MNHNS and CDR2 SASEGT. Trimming at V came to 0 bases and at J to 0 bases, leaving 15 bases not matched to a gene. The CDR3 totals 20 residues. DNA of the CDR3: TGTGCCAGCAGTGAAGCGAATTTAGTGGGGGGGAGCGCTAGCACAGATACGCAGTATTTT. Protein: CASSEANLVGGSASTDTQYF.

This chain connects TRBV4-1 to TRBJ1-1; 7 positions agree with TRBD1. V lost 0 bases to trimming and J lost 0 bases; unmatched junction nucleotides: 4. Germline V gene data show CDR1 as MGHRA and CDR2 as YSYEKL. This CDR3 has 16 amino acids. DNA of the CDR3: TGCGCCAGCAGCCAAGAAGACGGGACAGTGAACACTGAAGCTTTCTTT. It translates to CASSQEDGTVNTEAFF.

This chain joins TRBV15 and TRBJ1-4; D not certain. Trimming took off 0 bases at V and 12 bases at J, with 11 bases between the two ends. This CDR3 comprises 13 residues. Germline CDR1 and CDR2: LNHNV and YYDKDF (reference sequence). CDR3: CATSRDVREQLFF. The CDR3 nucleotides are TGTGCCACCAGCAGAGATGTAAGGGAGCAACTGTTTTTT.

CDR3 nucleotides: TGTGCCAGCAGCTTAGGTGGGCAGGGCGCTAATAATTCACCCCTCCACTTT. Translated: CASSLGGQGANNSPLHF. This sequence joins TRBV7-6 and TRBJ1-6; possible D gene TRBD1, 5 bases. The CDR3 loop spans 17 amino acids. The germline gives CDR1 SGHVS, CDR2 FNYEAQ. Trimming removed 1 base from V and 5 bases from J, with 15 bases in between.

This sequence joins TRBV5-1 and TRBJ1-2; 8 bases are a match to TRBD1. Germline assignment: CDR1 SGHRS and CDR2 YFSETQ. J was trimmed by 5 bases and V by 3 bases; bases with no gene match: 0. This CDR3 is 12 amino acids long. CDR3 sequence: CASSWTGYGYTF. The CDR3 DNA is TGCGCCAGCAGCTGGACAGGGTATGGCTACACCTTC. The variable domain in full, with the rest retrieved from reference TRBV5-1 and TRBJ1-2, is KAGVTQTPRYLIKTRGQQVTLSCSPISGHRSVSWYQQTPGQGLQFLFEYFSETQRNKGNFPGRFSGRQFSNSRSEMNVSTLELGDSALYLCASSWTGYGYTFGSGTRLTVV.

This clone appeared a single time. The chain combines TRBV9 with TRBJ2-2; 7 nucleotides align to TRBD1. Germline loops: CDR1 SGDLS, CDR2 YYNGEE. V dropped 4 bases and J dropped 4; count of bases not matched to a gene: 7. The CDR3 loop spans 15 amino acids. The CDR3 sequence: CASSPRQGTTGELFF. The DNA of the CDR3 is TGTGCCAGCAGCCCCCGACAGGGAACCACCGGGGAGCTGTTTTTT.

This clone was seen only a few times. The chain uses TRBV4-2 and TRBJ1-2, with TRBD1 as a possible D gene (6 bases). CDR1 and CDR2 (germline): LGHNA, YNFKEQ. The V end lost 2 bases, the J end lost 2 bases, and 9 bases lay between the germline ends. The CDR3 sequence is 14 residues long. The CDR3 nucleotides are TGTGCCAGCAGCCAAAGGGGGGGGAACTATGGCTACACCTTC. This codes for CASSQRGGNYGYTF.